This TCR beta chain was recovered during a study of sequential checkpoint blockade in melanoma. The germline gives CDR1 SGHNT, CDR2 YYREEE (reference sequence). This CDR3 is built from 14 residues. The ends were cut back, 1 base at V and 3 bases at J, with 8 bases in the middle. Treatment denoted: randomized to nivolumab then ipilimumab (arm A) or the reverse (arm B). TCRdb keeps only in-frame clones here, not all; method: immunoSEQ multiplex PCR. The data show about 20,000 clones, with approximately 77% seen just once and about 19% held by the top ten. This receptor was identified in a human donor with melanoma. Specimen: CD8+ T cells sorted from blood (inferred from file names), collected from a patient given nivolumab and ipilimumab in sequence. The chain joins TRBV5-4 to TRBJ1-5; D remains unclear. The CDR3 sequence: CASSLSGPNQPQHF. The DNA for the CDR3 is TGTGCCAGCAGCTTGTCTGGGCCCAATCAGCCCCAGCATTTT.